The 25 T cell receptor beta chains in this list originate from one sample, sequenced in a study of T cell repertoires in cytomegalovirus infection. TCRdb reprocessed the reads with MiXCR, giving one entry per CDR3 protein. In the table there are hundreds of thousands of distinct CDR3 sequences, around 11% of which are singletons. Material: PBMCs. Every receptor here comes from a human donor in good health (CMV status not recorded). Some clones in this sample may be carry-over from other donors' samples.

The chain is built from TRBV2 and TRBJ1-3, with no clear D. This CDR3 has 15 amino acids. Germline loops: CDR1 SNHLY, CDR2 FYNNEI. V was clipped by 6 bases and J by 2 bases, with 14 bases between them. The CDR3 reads CASSLLVGAGNTIYF. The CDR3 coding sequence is TGTGCCAGCAGCCTTCTGGTCGGCGCTGGAAACACCATATATTTT. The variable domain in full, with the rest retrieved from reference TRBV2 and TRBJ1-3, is EPEVTQTPSHQVTQMGQEVILRCVPISNHLYFYWYRQILGQKVEFLVSFYNNEISEKSEIFDDQFSVERPDGSNFTLKIRSTKLEDSAMYFCASSLLVGAGNTIYFGEGSWLTVV.

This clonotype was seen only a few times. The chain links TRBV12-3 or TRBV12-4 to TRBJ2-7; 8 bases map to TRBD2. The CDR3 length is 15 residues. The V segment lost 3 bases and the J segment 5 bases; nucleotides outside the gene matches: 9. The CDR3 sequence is CASSFNGRALDEQYF. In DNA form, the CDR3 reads TGTGCCAGCAGTTTTAACGGGAGGGCCCTCGACGAGCAGTACTTC.

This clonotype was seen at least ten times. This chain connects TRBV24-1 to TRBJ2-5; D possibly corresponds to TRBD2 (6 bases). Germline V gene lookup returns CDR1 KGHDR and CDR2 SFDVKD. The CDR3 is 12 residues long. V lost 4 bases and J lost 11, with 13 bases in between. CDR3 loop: CATSDPSEGQYF. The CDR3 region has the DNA TGTGCCACCAGTGACCCTAGCGAGGGACAGTACTTC.

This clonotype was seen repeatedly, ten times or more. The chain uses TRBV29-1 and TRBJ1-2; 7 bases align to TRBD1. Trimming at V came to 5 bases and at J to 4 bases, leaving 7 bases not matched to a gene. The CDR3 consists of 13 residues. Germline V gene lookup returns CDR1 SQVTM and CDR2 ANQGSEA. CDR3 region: CSVSTGQAYGYTF. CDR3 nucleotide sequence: TGCAGCGTTTCGACAGGGCAGGCCTATGGCTACACCTTC.

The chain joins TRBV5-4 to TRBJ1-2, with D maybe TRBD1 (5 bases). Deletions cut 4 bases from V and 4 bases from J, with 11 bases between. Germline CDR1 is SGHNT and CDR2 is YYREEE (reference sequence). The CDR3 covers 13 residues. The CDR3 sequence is CASSPGPSYGYTF. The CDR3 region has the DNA TGTGCCAGCAGCCCGGGACCTAGCTATGGCTACACCTTC.

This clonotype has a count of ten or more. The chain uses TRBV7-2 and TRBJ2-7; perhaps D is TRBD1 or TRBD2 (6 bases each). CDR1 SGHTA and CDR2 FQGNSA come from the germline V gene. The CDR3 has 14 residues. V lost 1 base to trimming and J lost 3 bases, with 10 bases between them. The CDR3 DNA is TGTGCCAGCAGCTTAGAGGCGGGACACTACGAGCAGTACTTC. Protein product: CASSLEAGHYEQYF.

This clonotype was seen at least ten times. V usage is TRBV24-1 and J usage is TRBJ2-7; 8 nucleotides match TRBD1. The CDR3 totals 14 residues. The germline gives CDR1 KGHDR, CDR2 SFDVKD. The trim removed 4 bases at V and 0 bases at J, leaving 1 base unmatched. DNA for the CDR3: TGTGCCACCAGTGAAACAGGGGGCTCCTACGAGCAGTACTTC. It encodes CATSETGGSYEQYF.

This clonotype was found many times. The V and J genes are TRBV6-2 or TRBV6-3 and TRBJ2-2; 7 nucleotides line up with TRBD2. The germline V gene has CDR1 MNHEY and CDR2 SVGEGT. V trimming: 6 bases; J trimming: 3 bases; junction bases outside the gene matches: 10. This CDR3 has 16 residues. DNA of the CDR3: TGTGCCAGCAGGTCGAGGGAGGGGTCTTACACCGGGGAGCTGTTTTTT. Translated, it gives CASRSREGSYTGELFF.

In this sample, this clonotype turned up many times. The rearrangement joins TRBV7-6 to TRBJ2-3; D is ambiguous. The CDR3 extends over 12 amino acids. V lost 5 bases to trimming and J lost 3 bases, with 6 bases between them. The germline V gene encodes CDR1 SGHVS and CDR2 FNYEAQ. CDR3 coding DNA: TGTGCCAGCAGCAAATGGACAGATACGCAGTATTTT. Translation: CASSKWTDTQYF.

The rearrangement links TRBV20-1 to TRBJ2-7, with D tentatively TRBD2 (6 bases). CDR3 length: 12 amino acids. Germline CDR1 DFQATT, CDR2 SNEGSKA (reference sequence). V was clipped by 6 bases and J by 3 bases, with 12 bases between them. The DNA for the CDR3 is TGCAGTGCCAGGGACTCTTTCTACGAGCAGTACTTC. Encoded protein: CSARDSFYEQYF.

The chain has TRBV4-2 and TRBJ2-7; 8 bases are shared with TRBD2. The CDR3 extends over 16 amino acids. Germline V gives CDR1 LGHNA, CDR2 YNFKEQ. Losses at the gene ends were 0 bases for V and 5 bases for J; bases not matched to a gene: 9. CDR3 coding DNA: TGTGCCAGCAGCCAAGATACCGGACTAGCATTCGACGAGCAGTACTTC. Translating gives CASSQDTGLAFDEQYF.

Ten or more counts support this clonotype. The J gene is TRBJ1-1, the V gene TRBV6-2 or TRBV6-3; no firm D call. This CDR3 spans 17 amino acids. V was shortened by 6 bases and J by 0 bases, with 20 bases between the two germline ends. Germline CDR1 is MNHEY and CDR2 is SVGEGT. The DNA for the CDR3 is TGTGCCAGCAGCCGACGACGGAGGGAAGCCATGAACACTGAAGCTTTCTTT. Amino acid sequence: CASSRRRREAMNTEAFF.

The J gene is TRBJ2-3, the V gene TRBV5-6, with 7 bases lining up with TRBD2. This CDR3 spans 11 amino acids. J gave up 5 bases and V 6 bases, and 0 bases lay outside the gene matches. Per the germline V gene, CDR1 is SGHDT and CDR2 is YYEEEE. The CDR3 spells CASTGGDTQYF. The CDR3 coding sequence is TGTGCCAGCACGGGAGGAGATACGCAGTATTTT.

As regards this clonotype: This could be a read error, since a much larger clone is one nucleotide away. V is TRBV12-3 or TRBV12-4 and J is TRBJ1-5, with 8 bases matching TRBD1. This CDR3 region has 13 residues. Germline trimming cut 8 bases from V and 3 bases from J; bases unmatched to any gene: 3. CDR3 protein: CASGGQANQPQHF. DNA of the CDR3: TGTGCCAGCGGGGGACAGGCCAATCAGCCCCAGCATTTT.

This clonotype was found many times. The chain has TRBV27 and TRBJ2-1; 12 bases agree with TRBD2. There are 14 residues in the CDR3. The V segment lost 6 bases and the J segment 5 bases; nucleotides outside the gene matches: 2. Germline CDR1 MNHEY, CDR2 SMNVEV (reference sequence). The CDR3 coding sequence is TGTGCCAGCAGGACTAGCGGGAGCAACAATGAGCAGTTCTTC. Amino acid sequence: CASRTSGSNNEQFF.

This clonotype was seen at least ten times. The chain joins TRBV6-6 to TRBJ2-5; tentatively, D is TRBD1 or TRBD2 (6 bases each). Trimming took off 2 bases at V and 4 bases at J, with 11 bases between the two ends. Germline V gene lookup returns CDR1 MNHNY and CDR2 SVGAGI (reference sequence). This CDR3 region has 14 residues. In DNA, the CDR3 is TGTGCCAGCAGTTACCGTGGGGGGCGAGAGACCCAGTACTTC. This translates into CASSYRGGRETQYF.

The CDR3 reads CSVDSAGTGGTYYGYTF. The CDR3 DNA sequence: TGCAGCGTTGATTCTGCCGGGACAGGGGGGACGTACTATGGCTACACCTTC. The chain uses TRBV29-1 and TRBJ1-2; TRBD1 aligns across 11 bases. Germline-derived CDR1 and CDR2 are SQVTM and ANQGSEA. This CDR3 has 17 amino acids. The V gene end was trimmed by 3 bases and the J gene end by 3 bases; junction bases not matched to a gene: 12.

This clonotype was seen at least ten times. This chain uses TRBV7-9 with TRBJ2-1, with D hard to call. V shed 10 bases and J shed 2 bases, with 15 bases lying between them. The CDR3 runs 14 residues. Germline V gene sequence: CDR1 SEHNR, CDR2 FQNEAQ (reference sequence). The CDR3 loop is CATTGLKTYNEQFF. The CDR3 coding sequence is TGTGCCACTACCGGGTTAAAGACCTACAATGAGCAGTTCTTC.

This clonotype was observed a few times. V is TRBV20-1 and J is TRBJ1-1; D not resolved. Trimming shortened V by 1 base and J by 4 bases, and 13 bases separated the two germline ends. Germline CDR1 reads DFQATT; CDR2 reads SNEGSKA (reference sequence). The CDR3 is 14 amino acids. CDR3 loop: CSARVPGEGTEAFF. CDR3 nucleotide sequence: TGCAGTGCTAGAGTCCCCGGGGAGGGCACTGAAGCTTTCTTT.

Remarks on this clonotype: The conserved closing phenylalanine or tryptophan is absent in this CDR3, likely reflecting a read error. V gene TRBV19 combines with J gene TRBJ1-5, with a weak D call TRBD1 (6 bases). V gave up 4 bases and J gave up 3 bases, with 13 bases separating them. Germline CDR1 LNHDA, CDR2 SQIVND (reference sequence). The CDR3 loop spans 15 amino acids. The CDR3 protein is CASSTSQGNNQPQHY. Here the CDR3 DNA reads TGTGCCAGTAGTACCTCACAGGGAAACAATCAGCCCCAGCATTAT.

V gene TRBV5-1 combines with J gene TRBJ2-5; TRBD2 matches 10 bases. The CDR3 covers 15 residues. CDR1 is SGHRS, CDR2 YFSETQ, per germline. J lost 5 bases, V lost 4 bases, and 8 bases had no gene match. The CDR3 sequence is CASSRTSGTVETQYF. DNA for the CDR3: TGCGCCAGCAGCCGTACTAGCGGGACGGTGGAGACCCAGTACTTC.

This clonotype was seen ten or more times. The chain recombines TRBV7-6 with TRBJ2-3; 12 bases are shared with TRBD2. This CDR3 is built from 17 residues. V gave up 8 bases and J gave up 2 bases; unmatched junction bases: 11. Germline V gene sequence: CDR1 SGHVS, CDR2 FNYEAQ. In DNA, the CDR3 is TGTGCCAGCTGGCTAGCGGGGGGGCAGCTACTCACAGATACGCAGTATTTT. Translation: CASWLAGGQLLTDTQYF.

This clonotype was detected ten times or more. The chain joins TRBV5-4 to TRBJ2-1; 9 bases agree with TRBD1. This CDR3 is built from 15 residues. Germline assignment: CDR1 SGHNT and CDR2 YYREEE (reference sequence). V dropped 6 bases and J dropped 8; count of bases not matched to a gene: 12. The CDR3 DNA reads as TGTGCCAGCACCAAATCAGGGACAGGGAACTATGAGCAGTTCTTC. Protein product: CASTKSGTGNYEQFF.

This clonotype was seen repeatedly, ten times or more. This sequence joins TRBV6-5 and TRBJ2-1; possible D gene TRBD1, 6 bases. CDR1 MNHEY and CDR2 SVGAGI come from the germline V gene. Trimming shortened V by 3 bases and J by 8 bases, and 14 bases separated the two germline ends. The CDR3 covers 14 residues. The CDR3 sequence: CASSYRTASHEQFF. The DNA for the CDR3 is TGTGCCAGCAGTTATCGGACAGCGTCTCATGAGCAGTTCTTC.

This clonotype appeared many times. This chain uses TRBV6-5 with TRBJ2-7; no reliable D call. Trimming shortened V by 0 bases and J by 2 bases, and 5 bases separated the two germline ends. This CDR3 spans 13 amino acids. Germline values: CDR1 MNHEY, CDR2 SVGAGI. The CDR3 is CASSYSRAYEQYF. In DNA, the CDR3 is TGTGCCAGCAGTTACTCGAGAGCCTACGAGCAGTACTTC.